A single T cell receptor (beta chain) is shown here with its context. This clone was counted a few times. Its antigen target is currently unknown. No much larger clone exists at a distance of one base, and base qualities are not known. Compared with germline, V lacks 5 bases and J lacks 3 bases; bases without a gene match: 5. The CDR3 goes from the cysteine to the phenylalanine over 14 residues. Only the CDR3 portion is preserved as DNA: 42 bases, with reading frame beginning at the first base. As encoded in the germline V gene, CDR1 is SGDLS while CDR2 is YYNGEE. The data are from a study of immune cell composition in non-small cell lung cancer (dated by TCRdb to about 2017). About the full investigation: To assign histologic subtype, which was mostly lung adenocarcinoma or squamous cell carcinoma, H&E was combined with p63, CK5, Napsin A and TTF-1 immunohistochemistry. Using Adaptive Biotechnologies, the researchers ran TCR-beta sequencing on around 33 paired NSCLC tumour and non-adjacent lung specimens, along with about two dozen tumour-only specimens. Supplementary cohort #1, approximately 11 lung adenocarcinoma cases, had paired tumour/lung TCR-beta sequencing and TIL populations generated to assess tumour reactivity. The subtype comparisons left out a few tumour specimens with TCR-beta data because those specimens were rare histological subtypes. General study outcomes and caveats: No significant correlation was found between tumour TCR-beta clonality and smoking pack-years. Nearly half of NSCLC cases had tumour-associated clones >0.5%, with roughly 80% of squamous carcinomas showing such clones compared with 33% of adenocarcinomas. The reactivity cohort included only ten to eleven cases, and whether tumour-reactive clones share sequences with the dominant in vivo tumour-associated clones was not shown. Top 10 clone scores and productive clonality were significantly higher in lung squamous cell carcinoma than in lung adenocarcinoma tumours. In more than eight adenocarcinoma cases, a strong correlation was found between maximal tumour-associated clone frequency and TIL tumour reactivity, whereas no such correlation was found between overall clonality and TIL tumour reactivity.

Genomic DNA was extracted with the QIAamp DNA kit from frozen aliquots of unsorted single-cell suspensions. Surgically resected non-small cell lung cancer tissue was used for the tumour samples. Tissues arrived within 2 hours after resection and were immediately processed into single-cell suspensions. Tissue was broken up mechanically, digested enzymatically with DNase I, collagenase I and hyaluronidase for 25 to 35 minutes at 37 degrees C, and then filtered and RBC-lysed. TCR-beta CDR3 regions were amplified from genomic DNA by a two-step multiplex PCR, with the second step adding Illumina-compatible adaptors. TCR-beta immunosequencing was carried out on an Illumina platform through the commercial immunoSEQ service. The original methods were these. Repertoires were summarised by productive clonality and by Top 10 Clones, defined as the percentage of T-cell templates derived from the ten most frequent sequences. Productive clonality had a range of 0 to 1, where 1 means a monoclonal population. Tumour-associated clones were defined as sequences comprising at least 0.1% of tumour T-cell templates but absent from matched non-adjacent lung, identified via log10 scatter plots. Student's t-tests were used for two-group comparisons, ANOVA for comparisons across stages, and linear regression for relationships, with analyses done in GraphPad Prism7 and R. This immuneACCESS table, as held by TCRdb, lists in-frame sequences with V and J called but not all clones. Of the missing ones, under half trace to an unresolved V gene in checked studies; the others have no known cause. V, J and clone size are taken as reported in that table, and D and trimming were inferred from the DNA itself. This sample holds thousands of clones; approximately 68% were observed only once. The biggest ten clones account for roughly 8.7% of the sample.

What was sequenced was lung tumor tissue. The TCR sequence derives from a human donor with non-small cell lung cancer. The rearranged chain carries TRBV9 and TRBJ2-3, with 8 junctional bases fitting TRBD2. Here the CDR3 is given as CASRRGEGTDTQYF. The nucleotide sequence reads TGTGCCAGCAGGCGGGGGGAGGGGACAGATACGCAGTATTTT.